This T cell receptor beta chain originates from a study of response to subunit inactivated influenza vaccine. Study outcomes and limitations: Authors suggested each seasonal flu vaccination may recruit only limited numbers of new T cells.

Using its own MiXCR run on the RT-PCR reads, TCRdb lists one record per CDR3 protein. Among about 160,000 distinct CDR3 sequences listed, around 9.9% were seen once. This clonotype showed up just a few times. Its antigen is unknown. Trimming cost V 6 bases and J 0 bases, with 14 bases left between them. The germline CDR1 and CDR2 sequences are LGHDT and YNNKEL (reference sequence). CDR3 size: 15 residues. The sequences come from non-naive T cells sorted from PBMCs, collected 40 to 50 days after vaccination. This receptor was taken from a man between 50 and 59 years old who received an inactivated influenza vaccine. The chain has TRBV3-1 and TRBJ1-1, with D hard to call. CDR3 in amino acids: CASSKSSAMNTEAFF. CDR3 sequence (DNA): TGTGCCAGCAGTAAAAGTTCAGCGATGAACACTGAAGCTTTCTTT.